A selection of T cell receptor beta chains follows, all from one sample in a study of T cell responses to AZD1222 COVID-19 vaccine. Sequenced by immunoSEQ multiplex PCR; TCRdb stores in-frame clones only, minus some. The table records approximately 150,000 clones, roughly 90% of them present only once. Material: peripheral blood, obtained on day 0 of AZD1222 vaccination. The receptor source for this set is an adult in good health. The CDR3 runs from the conserved cysteine through the conserved F or W. Size tells how often a clone was seen (once, few, many) or the class of an expanded clone, and some rows leave it out.

TRBV5-1	TRBJ1-6	-	CASSLGDSWSSYNSPLHF
TRBV2	TRBJ1-6	-	CASTQAPNSPLHF
TRBV12-3/TRBV12-4	TRBJ1-1	-	CASSLAGGFEAFF
TRBV6-5	TRBJ1-5	-	CASSLQGTRPQHF
TRBV3-1/TRBV3-2	TRBJ1-1	-	CASSGTGGNTEAFF
TRBV5-6	TRBJ1-2	-	CASSATGNYGYTF
TRBV6-2/TRBV6-3	TRBJ1-1	once	CASSYTANTEAFF
TRBV3-1/TRBV3-2	TRBJ1-2	-	CASSQRDNNYGYTF
TRBV7-8	TRBJ1-6	-	CASSLEGRVPSPLHF
TRBV6-6	TRBJ1-1	once	CASTQGQGAAEAFF
TRBV5-4	TRBJ1-2	-	CASSHGTAPFNYGYTF
TRBV12-5	TRBJ2-7	-	CASGLPNYEQYF
TRBV6-6	TRBJ1-5	-	CASSPLGGDQPQHF
TRBV6-5	TRBJ2-5	many	CASSPTSGGAETQYF
TRBV30	TRBJ1-6	-	CAWSASFRNSPLHF
TRBV2	TRBJ2-2	few	CASSGLAGGTGELFF
TRBV6-5	TRBJ2-7	-	CASSAHGQQYF
TRBV5-6	TRBJ2-7	-	CASSRDREDEQYF
TRBV5-1	TRBJ1-5	-	CASSLSGNQPQHF
TRBV28	TRBJ1-2	-	CASVTGGSGYGYTF
TRBV15	TRBJ2-1	-	CATSRGPRRSYNEQFF
TRBV6-5	TRBJ1-1	once	CASRNPVGTEAFF
TRBV6-5	TRBJ2-1	-	CASGVPQWQFF
TRBV29-1	TRBJ2-3	-	CSESTSDTQYF
TRBV10-3	TRBJ1-1	once	CAIRDQTEAFF
TRBV7-2	TRBJ2-3	-	CASSLRASGGGNTQYF
TRBV28	TRBJ1-1	-	CASSSSGLEAFF
TRBV5-1	TRBJ1-4	-	CASSLQGATGEKLFF
TRBV18	TRBJ1-1	-	CASSPDRGAEAFF
TRBV9	TRBJ2-3	-	CASSVAGGPVDTQYF
TRBV28	TRBJ1-4	once	CASSLTGGEKLFF
TRBV4-2	TRBJ2-3	-	CASSQDQGITDTQYF
TRBV7-9	TRBJ2-7	once	CASSFQGYEQYF
TRBV7-6	TRBJ1-3	-	CASSPSPGTGESTIYF
TRBV15	TRBJ1-2	few	CATSRDLPGDGYTF
TRBV30	TRBJ1-1	once	CAWNPGGAGTEAFF
TRBV15	TRBJ1-2	-	CATSRDYAGVASYGYTF
TRBV5-4	TRBJ1-2	-	CASSTGVDYGYTF
TRBV28	TRBJ2-7	-	CASRAKRTGALAPYEQYF
TRBV30	TRBJ1-3	-	CAWSSGDSGNTIYF
TRBV24-1	TRBJ2-1	-	CATSDWVAASGYEQFF
TRBV5-1	TRBJ1-1	-	CASSLGGSMNTEAFF